Shown below are 2 T cell receptor beta chains from a single sample sequenced in a study of shared clonotypes between healthy human individuals. Positively selected for CCR7, the CD45RO-negative cells used as naive CD8 cells excluded terminally differentiated effector memory CD45RA+ cells. The table came from immunoSEQ multiplex PCR; TCRdb's copy has only in-frame clones and leaves some out. The sample has roughly 2.1 million clones, around 93% seen once. Sequenced: naive CD8+ T cells from PBMCs. These receptors all stem from a man younger than 30 in good health. Some clones in this sample may be carry-over from other donors' samples.

The chain's CDR3 is CASSLSYRVAAYEQYF. The DNA for the CDR3 is TGTGCCAGCAGCCTCTCCTACCGGGTAGCGGCCTACGAGCAGTACTTC. This chain uses TRBV14 with TRBJ2-7, with a tentative D call TRBD2 (6 bases). The germline CDR1 and CDR2 sequences are SGHDN and FVKESK. V lost 4 bases, J lost 2 bases, and 18 bases lay in between. There are 16 residues in the CDR3.

This chain links TRBV29-1 with TRBJ1-2; D is perhaps TRBD1 (5 bases). V was shortened by 5 bases and J by 1 base, with 14 bases between the two germline ends. Germline V gene sequence: CDR1 SQVTM, CDR2 ANQGSEA. There are 14 residues in the CDR3. The CDR3 here is CSVLMGEGNYGYTF. In DNA, the CDR3 is TGCAGCGTTTTGATGGGGGAGGGTAACTATGGCTACACCTTC.